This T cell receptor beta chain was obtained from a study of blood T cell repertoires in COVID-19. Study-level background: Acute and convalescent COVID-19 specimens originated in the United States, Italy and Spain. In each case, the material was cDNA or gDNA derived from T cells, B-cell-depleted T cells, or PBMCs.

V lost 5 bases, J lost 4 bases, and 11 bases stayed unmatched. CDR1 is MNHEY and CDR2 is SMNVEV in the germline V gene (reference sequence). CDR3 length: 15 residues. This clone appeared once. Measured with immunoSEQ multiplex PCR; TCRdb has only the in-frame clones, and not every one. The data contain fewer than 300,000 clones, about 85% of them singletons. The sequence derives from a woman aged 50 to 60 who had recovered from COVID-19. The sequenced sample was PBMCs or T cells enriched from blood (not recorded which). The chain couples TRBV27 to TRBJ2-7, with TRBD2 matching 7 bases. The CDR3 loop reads CASSQGLVELYEQYF. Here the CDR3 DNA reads TGTGCCAGCAGTCAAGGACTAGTTGAACTATACGAGCAGTACTTC.